The rows below give T cell receptor beta chains drawn from one sample of a study of blood T cell repertoires in COVID-19. The data were produced by immunoSEQ multiplex PCR, yet TCRdb's version contains in-frame clones alone and is incomplete. The table records about 220,000 clones, 80% of them present only once. Material: peripheral blood. Every receptor here comes from a human donor in a cohort sampled during active COVID-19. The conserved cysteine and the conserved F or W are not part of the CDR3 here. D genes are given only for firm matches. Clone size is given for some rows only: seen once, a few or many times, or a class if the clone is expanded.

d_gene	abundance	len	j_gene	v_gene	CDR3aa
.	.	13	TRBJ2-2	TRBV7-2	ASSTQQVNTGELF
.	.	10	TRBJ1-1	TRBV5-1	ASSLGGLEAF
.	.	12	TRBJ1-5	TRBV6-5	ASKPSGGGKPQH
TRBD2	.	15	TRBJ2-3	TRBV6-4	ASSDSASGFSTDTQY
.	once	11	TRBJ1-1	TRBV5-1	ASSLGLNTEAF
.	many	13	TRBJ2-2	TRBV4-1	ASSQVSGVAGELF
TRBD1	.	13	TRBJ1-3	TRBV5-6	ASRQQGAGGNTIY
TRBD1	.	15	TRBJ1-1	TRBV12-5	ASGLVHDRGLDTEAF
TRBD2	.	14	TRBJ2-3	TRBV6-2/TRBV6-3	ASSYSSGRGTDTQY
.	.	14	TRBJ1-5	TRBV19	ASSILTGFSNQPQH
TRBD1	.	16	TRBJ2-6	TRBV19	ASSPRTGRYSGANVLT
TRBD2	.	16	TRBJ2-3	TRBV7-2	ASSLIGTSGGVSDTQY
.	.	11	TRBJ2-3	TRBV11-2	ASSPTGPGTQY
TRBD1	.	11	TRBJ1-2	TRBV2	ASSGDRGYGYT
.	.	13	TRBJ2-3	TRBV18	ASSPPLSDTDTQY
.	.	12	TRBJ2-7	TRBV5-1	ASSLVGGNYEQY
.	.	14	TRBJ1-4	TRBV25-1	ASREQLRSLGEKLF
.	many	12	TRBJ1-6	TRBV30	AWSFRDYNSPLH
TRBD2	.	15	TRBJ2-4	TRBV7-2	ASSLAKASGGLNIQY
TRBD2	once	13	TRBJ2-7	TRBV19	ASSAFTSGDYEQY
.	few	13	TRBJ2-1	TRBV7-3	ASSQQGQVGNEQF
TRBD1	.	12	TRBJ2-5	TRBV7-2	ASSKPGQQETQY
.	.	11	TRBJ1-4	TRBV5-4	ASSLVRSGKLF
.	.	12	TRBJ1-2	TRBV28	ASSLIGQNYGYT
.	.	14	TRBJ2-1	TRBV5-1	ASSLYEGVPVNEQF
.	.	12	TRBJ1-5	TRBV5-6	ASSLGAGPQPQH
.	.	12	TRBJ1-4	TRBV28	ASRWTVLNEKLF
TRBD1	few	11	TRBJ2-1	TRBV28	ASSPGQGGEQF
TRBD2	once	12	TRBJ2-7	TRBV5-6	ASSLAGGRYEQY
TRBD2	.	16	TRBJ2-1	TRBV19	ASSRTSGGASPYNEQF
TRBD1	.	15	TRBJ2-3	TRBV28	ASSYGTGTAVADTQY
.	.	14	TRBJ2-2	TRBV6-6	ASSPRGAANTGELF
TRBD1	.	13	TRBJ1-1	TRBV30	AWRAYRTGDTEAF
.	.	12	TRBJ2-7	TRBV5-8	ASNQRGGSYEQY
.	few	11	TRBJ1-2	TRBV5-4	ASSLTGEYGYT
TRBD1	.	13	TRBJ1-2	TRBV9	ASSAPGQGSRGYT
.	once	16	TRBJ2-3	TRBV4-1	ASSRPRESGSSTDTQY
.	.	14	TRBJ1-3	TRBV4-3	ASSQDLGEGGNTIY
.	.	12	TRBJ1-1	TRBV5-1	ASSLNREGTEAF
TRBD1	.	13	TRBJ2-5	TRBV5-1	ASSPAQGAGKTQY
TRBD1	.	13	TRBJ2-7	TRBV5-6	ASSLAGTGAYEQY
.	few	11	TRBJ2-7	TRBV10-3	AISEGLNYEQY
.	.	14	TRBJ1-5	TRBV19	ASSIVPGLSNQPQH
.	.	9	TRBJ1-2	TRBV20-1	SAVAGYGYT
.	.	13	TRBJ2-3	TRBV2	ASSELRGGADTQY
.	.	11	TRBJ2-7	TRBV19	ASNPQGKVEQY
.	.	16	TRBJ2-1	TRBV7-9	ASSSLHQSTSSYNEQF
.	.	10	TRBJ1-4	TRBV28	AGGGVNEKLF
.	.	11	TRBJ2-7	TRBV12-3/TRBV12-4	ASISSGSYEQY
TRBD1	few	14	TRBJ1-1	TRBV6-2/TRBV6-3	ASSYSTGGLGTEAF
.	many	11	TRBJ1-3	TRBV7-9	ASSPPRGNTIY
.	.	13	TRBJ1-2	TRBV19	ASSTPPDSYYGYT
TRBD1	once	13	TRBJ2-7	TRBV15	ATSRDHSDRAEQY